These 27 T cell receptor beta chains were sequenced from one sample in a study of T cell responses to AZD1222 COVID-19 vaccine. Clones were sequenced by immunoSEQ multiplex PCR, and TCRdb holds only the in-frame ones, with some missing. The repertoire holds around 83,000 clones, with about 90% as singletons. The material sequenced was peripheral blood, taken on day 0 of AZD1222 vaccination. The receptors come from an adult in good health.

The chain has TRBV7-9 and TRBJ1-1, with TRBD1 matching 8 bases. The junction had 12 bases not matched to a gene; V was cut back by 5 bases and J by 1 base. Germline CDR1 is SEHNR and CDR2 is FQNEAQ (reference sequence). The CDR3 has 17 amino acids. The CDR3 region is CASSHLDKQGGNTEAFF. The CDR3 DNA follows: TGTGCCAGCAGCCACCTCGATAAACAGGGGGGGAACACTGAAGCTTTCTTT.

The chain employs TRBV27 and TRBJ2-5; TRBD2 matches at 10 bases. Germline V gene lookup returns CDR1 MNHEY and CDR2 SMNVEV (reference sequence). Trimming at V came to 1 base and at J to 5 bases, leaving 4 bases not matched to a gene. There are 15 residues in the CDR3. The CDR3 DNA follows: TGTGCCAGCAGTTTATTAGCTAGCGGGAGTGAGACCCAGTACTTC. Residues: CASSLLASGSETQYF.

This clone was seen only once. This rearrangement joins TRBV19 to TRBJ1-5; D is undetermined. CDR1 and CDR2 from the germline V gene are LNHDA and SQIVND (reference sequence). The CDR3 consists of 15 residues. Trimming shortened V by 7 bases and J by 1 base, and 14 bases separated the two germline ends. CDR3 in amino acids: CASTQERVSNQPQHF. The CDR3 DNA follows: TGTGCCAGTACCCAGGAACGCGTGAGCAATCAGCCCCAGCATTTT.

The rearrangement joins TRBV7-9 to TRBJ2-7; either TRBD1 or TRBD2 may supply D (5 bases each). The CDR3 contains 12 residues. CDR1 is SEHNR, CDR2 FQNEAQ, per germline (reference sequence). The V end lost 10 bases, the J end lost 1 base, and 11 bases lay between the germline ends. CDR3 DNA: TGTGCCACCCGTGGGGGTTCCTACGAGCAGTACTTC. Translation: CATRGGSYEQYF.

Worth noting for this clone: Germline is not matched at one junction end, which may reflect a read error. This chain links TRBV27 with TRBJ2-2, with 9 bases identical to TRBD1. This CDR3 contains 16 residues. Germline lookup yields CDR1 MNHEY and CDR2 SMNVEV (reference sequence). Here the CDR3 DNA reads TGTGTCAGCAGCCCGGGACAGGGCCAAAGGACCGGGGAGCTGTTTTTT. Amino acid sequence: CVSSPGQGQRTGELFF.

This chain links TRBV21-1 with TRBJ1-6. TRBV21-1 represents a pseudogene. The CDR3 consists of 15 residues. CDR3 bases: TGTGCCAGCAGAGCCCCCGGGAAGTATAATTCACCCCTCCACTTT. Translated, it gives CASRAPGKYNSPLHF.

This chain uses TRBV5-1 with TRBJ2-2; TRBD2 matches at 8 bases. V dropped 6 bases and J dropped 6; count of bases not matched to a gene: 7. CDR1 SGHRS and CDR2 YFSETQ come from the germline V gene. The length of the CDR3 is 14 residues. DNA of the CDR3: TGCGCCAGCACCATTAGCGGGAAGGCCGGGGAGCTGTTTTTT. It codes for CASTISGKAGELFF.

The rearrangement joins TRBV19 to TRBJ2-6; TRBD1 matches 7 bases. The trim removed 6 bases at V and 3 bases at J, leaving 8 bases unmatched. CDR1 and CDR2 from the germline V gene are LNHDA and SQIVND (reference sequence). The length of the CDR3 is 16 residues. The CDR3 bases are TGTGCCAGTAGCCTAACAGGGGTGGGTGGGGCCAACGTCCTGACTTTC. As protein: CASSLTGVGGANVLTF.

This rearrangement joins TRBV6-5 to TRBJ2-5, with D perhaps matching TRBD1 or TRBD2 (5 bases each). Germline values: CDR1 MNHEY, CDR2 SVGAGI. The V gene lost 2 bases and the J gene lost 1 base, with 8 bases spanning the gap. There are 14 residues in the CDR3. In nucleotides, the CDR3 is TGTGCCAGCAGTTACGGGGGTTCCCAAGAGACCCAGTACTTC. It translates to CASSYGGSQETQYF.

The rearrangement uses TRBV29-1 and TRBJ1-1; D possibly corresponds to TRBD1 (6 bases). The V end lost 7 bases, the J end lost 0 bases, and 18 bases lay between the germline ends. Germline lookup yields CDR1 SQVTM and CDR2 ANQGSEA. This CDR3 has 15 amino acids. In DNA form, the CDR3 reads TGCAGCGGGGGGTACAGGGCGGAAATGAACACTGAAGCTTTCTTT. This sequence encodes CSGGYRAEMNTEAFF.

V gene TRBV28 combines with J gene TRBJ1-5, with 8 bases that match TRBD1. CDR3 length equals 15 residues. The V and J ends lost 8 bases and 0 bases, in that order; junction bases with no gene match: 6. CDR1 and CDR2 (germline): MDHEN, SYDVKM. Here the CDR3 reads CASQTGANSNQPQHF. The CDR3 nucleotides are TGTGCCAGCCAGACAGGGGCAAATAGCAATCAGCCCCAGCATTTT.

The rearrangement joins TRBV4-2 to TRBJ2-1; no reliable D call. The CDR3 spans 14 residues. CDR1 LGHNA and CDR2 YNFKEQ come from the germline V gene. The V end was cut by 0 bases, the J end by 11 bases, with 14 bases between. CDR3 nucleotide sequence: TGTGCCAGCAGCCAAGATCAGCCAGTGCTAAAGCAGTTCTTC. Protein sequence: CASSQDQPVLKQFF.

This CDR3 reads CASSVDRGSWNEQYF. The CDR3 DNA is TGTGCCAGCAGCGTCGACAGGGGCTCATGGAACGAGCAGTACTTC. The chain employs TRBV7-3 and TRBJ2-7; 8 bases are a match to TRBD1. CDR1 is SGHTA and CDR2 is FQGTGA in the germline V gene. After removal of 5 bases from V and 5 bases from J, the junction contained 11 bases not matched to a gene. The CDR3 runs to 15 residues.

The chain has TRBV2 and TRBJ1-2; 10 positions agree with TRBD1. This CDR3 has 15 residues. Trimming removed 3 bases from V and 4 bases from J; junction bases left unmatched: 5. The germline V gene encodes CDR1 SNHLY and CDR2 FYNNEI. This CDR3 reads CASSESDRGTYGYTF. The CDR3 DNA is TGTGCCAGCAGTGAGTCGGACAGGGGGACCTATGGCTACACCTTC. Variable domain in full (rest from reference TRBV2 and TRBJ1-2): EPEVTQTPSHQVTQMGQEVILRCVPISNHLYFYWYRQILGQKVEFLVSFYNNEISEKSEIFDDQFSVERPDGSNFTLKIRSTKLEDSAMYFCASSESDRGTYGYTFGSGTRLTVV.

The chain uses TRBV28 and TRBJ2-3, with D perhaps TRBD1 (6 bases). V dropped 6 bases and J dropped 4 bases, with 11 bases sitting between them. The CDR3 has 13 residues. Per germline, CDR1 MDHEN and CDR2 SYDVKM. CDR3 DNA: TGTGCCAGCAGCCAGGGGCGCCCAGATACGCAGTATTTT. Translating gives CASSQGRPDTQYF. Complete variable domain (other parts from reference TRBV28 and TRBJ2-3): DVKVTQSSRYLVKRTGEKVFLECVQDMDHENMFWYRQDPGLGLRLIYFSYDVKMKEKGDIPEGYSVSREKKERFSLILESASTNQTSMYLCASSQGRPDTQYFGPGTRLTVL.

The chain couples TRBV11-3 to TRBJ2-1; TRBD1 is a possible D gene (5 bases). Germline loops: CDR1 SGHNT, CDR2 YENEEA. The CDR3 spans 16 residues. Trimming pared 1 base from V and 1 base from J, leaving 11 bases between. In nucleotides, the CDR3 is TGTGCCAGCAGCTTAGGGGCCCCAGGGTCCTACAATGAGCAGTTCTTC. Translating it yields CASSLGAPGSYNEQFF.

V is TRBV19 and J is TRBJ1-4; possible D gene TRBD1, 6 bases. Trimming stripped 1 base from V and 0 bases from J, with 12 bases between. The germline V gene encodes CDR1 LNHDA and CDR2 SQIVND (reference sequence). The CDR3 runs 17 residues. The DNA for the CDR3 is TGTGCCAGTAGTATAGTCATCAGGGGCGCAACTAATGAAAAACTGTTTTTT. Translating it yields CASSIVIRGATNEKLFF. Full variable domain (remainder filled in from reference TRBV19 and TRBJ1-4): DGGITQSPKYLFRKEGQNVTLSCEQNLNHDAMYWYRQDPGQGLRLIYYSQIVNDFQKGDIAEGYSVSREKKESFPLTVTSAQKNPTAFYLCASSIVIRGATNEKLFFGSGTQLSVL.

J is TRBJ2-1 and V is TRBV5-4; no clear D. CDR1 and CDR2 (germline): SGHNT, YYREEE (reference sequence). The V gene lost 3 bases and the J gene lost 6 bases, with 10 bases spanning the gap. The CDR3 spans 13 residues. The CDR3: CASSSYNSNEQFF. CDR3 DNA: TGTGCCAGCAGCTCCTATAACTCCAATGAGCAGTTCTTC.

This clone was seen a single time. V is TRBV9 and J is TRBJ1-3, with unresolved D. This CDR3 comprises 16 residues. Germline CDR1 is SGDLS and CDR2 is YYNGEE. Trimming cost V 4 bases and J 0 bases, with 14 bases left between them. The CDR3 loop is CASSPVGGYSGNTIYF. CDR3 DNA sequence: TGTGCCAGCAGCCCAGTAGGTGGGTACTCTGGAAACACCATATATTTT.

This chain uses TRBV28 with TRBJ2-2; TRBD1 agrees at 9 bases. V shed 3 bases and J 5 bases; nucleotides not matched to a gene: 1. Germline CDR1 is MDHEN and CDR2 is SYDVKM. The CDR3 totals 14 residues. The DNA for the CDR3 is TGTGCCAGCAGTTTCGACAGGGGGACCGGGGAGCTGTTTTTT. This gives the protein CASSFDRGTGELFF.

V is TRBV19 and J is TRBJ2-2; D is unclear. The germline V gene encodes CDR1 LNHDA and CDR2 SQIVND (reference sequence). Trimming removed 5 bases at V and 3 bases at J, with 10 bases between. The CDR3 runs 14 residues. CDR3 DNA sequence: TGTGCCAGTAGTTCGGTGCAATACACCGGGGAGCTGTTTTTT. Amino acid sequence: CASSSVQYTGELFF.

V gene TRBV19 combines with J gene TRBJ1-3; D is uncertain. V gave up 4 bases and J gave up 0 bases, with 16 bases separating them. The CDR3 contains 17 residues. Germline-derived CDR1 and CDR2 are LNHDA and SQIVND (reference sequence). CDR3 loop: CASSTTSWTVSGNTIYF. CDR3 in DNA: TGTGCCAGTAGTACCACGTCGTGGACGGTCTCTGGAAACACCATATATTTT.

This rearrangement joins TRBV10-3 to TRBJ2-7; 7 bases map to TRBD2. The CDR3 has 14 residues. Germline assignment: CDR1 ENHRY and CDR2 SYGVKD. The V gene end was trimmed by 3 bases and the J gene end by 2 bases; junction bases not matched to a gene: 4. DNA for the CDR3: TGTGCCATCAGTGATTCGGGGGGACCCTACGAGCAGTACTTC. Its translation: CAISDSGGPYEQYF.

A single count supports this clone. The V call is TRBV5-1, the J call TRBJ1-2; no reliable D call. V shed 1 base and J shed 0 bases, with 13 bases lying between them. Germline lookup yields CDR1 SGHRS and CDR2 YFSETQ. The CDR3 totals 16 residues. The CDR3 DNA follows: TGCGCCAGCAGCTTGATGTCAGGACCAGCTAACTATGGCTACACCTTC. Protein: CASSLMSGPANYGYTF. Drawing the rest from reference TRBV5-1 and TRBJ1-2, the complete variable domain is KAGVTQTPRYLIKTRGQQVTLSCSPISGHRSVSWYQQTPGQGLQFLFEYFSETQRNKGNFPGRFSGRQFSNSRSEMNVSTLELGDSALYLCASSLMSGPANYGYTFGSGTRLTVV.

The rearrangement links TRBV4-2 to TRBJ1-3, with TRBD1 matching 7 bases. The J segment lost 0 bases and the V segment lost 3 bases, leaving 8 bases of the junction unmatched. This CDR3 comprises 17 residues. The V gene's germline CDR1 is LGHNA and CDR2 YNFKEQ. This chain's CDR3 is CASSHSGTANSGNTIYF. Here the CDR3 DNA reads TGTGCCAGCAGCCACTCCGGGACAGCCAACTCTGGAAACACCATATATTTT.

The chain carries TRBV28 and TRBJ2-7; 7 bases agree with TRBD2. This CDR3 has 14 residues. The V gene end was trimmed by 2 bases and the J gene end by 7 bases; junction bases not matched to a gene: 8. Germline CDR1 is MDHEN and CDR2 is SYDVKM. CDR3 region: CASSLGSPRGEQYF. CDR3 coding DNA: TGTGCCAGCAGTTTAGGGAGCCCGCGGGGGGAGCAGTACTTC. Using reference TRBV28 and TRBJ2-7 for the parts outside the CDR3, the full variable domain is DVKVTQSSRYLVKRTGEKVFLECVQDMDHENMFWYRQDPGLGLRLIYFSYDVKMKEKGDIPEGYSVSREKKERFSLILESASTNQTSMYLCASSLGSPRGEQYFGPGTRLTVT.

The V gene is TRBV10-1, the J gene TRBJ1-4; 7 bases fit TRBD1. This CDR3 comprises 13 residues. The V gene's germline CDR1 is WNHNN and CDR2 SYGVQD (reference sequence). V gave up 9 bases and J gave up 8 bases; unmatched junction bases: 9. Written as DNA, the CDR3 is TGCGCCAGGATACAGGGGTACGAAGAAAAACTGTTTTTT. This gives the protein CARIQGYEEKLFF.